This is a list of T cell receptor beta chains from one sample in a study of T-cell memory formation after mild COVID-19. One entry per CDR3 protein results from TCRdb running MiXCR on the 5' RACE reads. In the table there are approximately 300,000 distinct CDR3 sequences, just under 20% of which are singletons. The sequenced sample was PBMCs or a T cell subset sorted from them (not recorded which). These receptors originate from a man aged 18-30 years who had mild COVID-19 (a few samples of this study predate the infection). Cell type and time point are not known. CDR3s include the opening cysteine and the closing phenylalanine or tryptophan. Each record gives: V gene, clone size, D gene, J gene, CDR3 protein, CDR3 DNA. The D gene is left open where the match is weak. Clone sizes are given selectively: once, few, many, or a class where the clone is expanded.

V gene: TRBV5-1; clone size: NA; D gene: NA; J gene: TRBJ1-2; CDR3 protein: CASSSRRSPLRSYGYTF; CDR3 DNA: TGCGCCAGCAGCTCAAGACGGAGCCCCCTTCGTAGCTATGGCTACACCTTC
V gene: TRBV5-1; clone size: NA; D gene: TRBD1; J gene: TRBJ1-3; CDR3 protein: CATRDSTSGNTIYF; CDR3 DNA: TGCGCCACCCGGGACAGCACCTCTGGAAACACCATATATTTT
V gene: TRBV7-9; clone size: NA; D gene: TRBD1; J gene: TRBJ1-1; CDR3 protein: CASSQPGTGGKNTEAFF; CDR3 DNA: TGTGCCAGCAGTCAACCCGGGACAGGGGGCAAGAACACTGAAGCTTTCTTT
V gene: TRBV5-1; clone size: few; D gene: NA; J gene: TRBJ1-5; CDR3 protein: CASSPLSLNQPQHF; CDR3 DNA: TGCGCCAGCAGCCCTTTAAGCCTTAATCAGCCCCAGCATTTT
V gene: TRBV12-3/TRBV12-4; clone size: NA; D gene: NA; J gene: TRBJ1-4; CDR3 protein: CASSFWSNEKLFF; CDR3 DNA: TGTGCCAGCAGTTTTTGGAGCAATGAAAAACTGTTTTTT
V gene: TRBV7-9; clone size: few; D gene: TRBD1; J gene: TRBJ2-1; CDR3 protein: CASSTDRGANEQFF; CDR3 DNA: TGTGCCAGCAGCACAGACAGGGGTGCGAATGAGCAGTTCTTC
V gene: TRBV5-4; clone size: NA; D gene: NA; J gene: TRBJ2-2; CDR3 protein: CASSQGGGINTGELFF; CDR3 DNA: TGTGCCAGCAGCCAAGGTGGGGGAATTAACACCGGGGAGCTGTTTTTT
V gene: TRBV7-9; clone size: few; D gene: NA; J gene: TRBJ1-3; CDR3 protein: CASSFEGGNTIYF; CDR3 DNA: TGTGCCAGCAGCTTCGAGGGGGGAAACACCATATATTTT
V gene: TRBV20-1; clone size: NA; D gene: TRBD1; J gene: TRBJ1-1; CDR3 protein: CSARGDRGSTEAFF; CDR3 DNA: TGCAGTGCTAGAGGGGACAGGGGAAGTACTGAAGCTTTCTTT
V gene: TRBV6-6; clone size: NA; D gene: NA; J gene: TRBJ2-1; CDR3 protein: CASSATTYNEQFF; CDR3 DNA: TGTGCCAGCAGCGCGACAACCTACAATGAGCAGTTCTTC
V gene: TRBV3-1; clone size: NA; D gene: TRBD1; J gene: TRBJ2-3; CDR3 protein: CASSHPQGAGTDTQYF; CDR3 DNA: TGTGCCAGCAGCCATCCTCAGGGGGCTGGCACAGATACGCAGTATTTT
V gene: TRBV5-1; clone size: NA; D gene: NA; J gene: TRBJ2-3; CDR3 protein: CASHSGTSTDTQYF; CDR3 DNA: TGCGCCAGCCATTCCGGGACGAGCACAGATACGCAGTATTTT
V gene: TRBV24-1; clone size: few; D gene: NA; J gene: TRBJ2-1; CDR3 protein: CATSDSPLYSSYNEQFF; CDR3 DNA: TGTGCCACCAGTGATTCCCCTCTTTATAGCTCCTACAATGAGCAGTTCTTC
V gene: TRBV9; clone size: few; D gene: TRBD2; J gene: TRBJ2-5; CDR3 protein: CASSAWGAGGQETQYF; CDR3 DNA: TGTGCCAGCAGCGCCTGGGGAGCGGGGGGGCAAGAGACCCAGTACTTC
V gene: TRBV7-6; clone size: few; D gene: NA; J gene: TRBJ2-2; CDR3 protein: CASSLVIRTGELFF; CDR3 DNA: TGTGCCAGCAGCTTAGTAATTCGGACCGGGGAGCTGTTTTTT
V gene: TRBV5-1; clone size: NA; D gene: NA; J gene: TRBJ2-2; CDR3 protein: CASSRATNTGELFF; CDR3 DNA: TGCGCCAGCAGTAGGGCCACGAACACCGGGGAGCTGTTTTTT
V gene: TRBV9; clone size: NA; D gene: NA; J gene: TRBJ2-3; CDR3 protein: CASSVLGGSTDTQYF; CDR3 DNA: TGTGCCAGCAGCGTCCTCGGGGGATCCACAGATACGCAGTATTTT
V gene: TRBV24-1; clone size: NA; D gene: TRBD1; J gene: TRBJ1-5; CDR3 protein: CATEYTGGQVNQPQHF; CDR3 DNA: TGTGCCACCGAGTATACGGGCGGACAGGTGAATCAGCCCCAGCATTTT
V gene: TRBV10-3; clone size: few; D gene: NA; J gene: TRBJ2-3; CDR3 protein: CAISESFDTDTQYF; CDR3 DNA: TGTGCCATCAGTGAGTCATTTGACACAGATACGCAGTATTTT
V gene: TRBV7-9; clone size: NA; D gene: NA; J gene: TRBJ2-7; CDR3 protein: CASSLDSRAVSYEQYF; CDR3 DNA: TGTGCCAGCAGCTTAGATTCACGCGCGGTGAGCTACGAGCAGTACTTC
V gene: TRBV11-2; clone size: few; D gene: TRBD1; J gene: TRBJ1-4; CDR3 protein: CASSGPGQYEKLFF; CDR3 DNA: TGTGCCAGCAGCGGCCCGGGACAGTATGAAAAACTGTTTTTT
V gene: TRBV7-2; clone size: NA; D gene: NA; J gene: TRBJ1-1; CDR3 protein: CASSLDAYTEAFF; CDR3 DNA: TGTGCCAGCAGCTTAGATGCGTACACTGAAGCTTTCTTT
V gene: TRBV6-2/TRBV6-3; clone size: NA; D gene: TRBD2; J gene: TRBJ2-3; CDR3 protein: CASSDEGLVFDTQYF; CDR3 DNA: TGTGCCAGCAGCGATGAGGGACTAGTGTTTGATACGCAGTATTTT
V gene: TRBV6-1; clone size: many; D gene: TRBD1; J gene: TRBJ2-7; CDR3 protein: CASSDTGDSSYEQYF; CDR3 DNA: TGTGCCAGCAGTGACACTGGGGACAGCTCCTACGAGCAGTACTTC
V gene: TRBV5-4; clone size: NA; D gene: NA; J gene: TRBJ2-4; CDR3 protein: CASSEGGVVVFDIQYF; CDR3 DNA: TGTGCCAGCAGCGAAGGGGGGGTGGTGGTATTCGACATTCAGTACTTC
V gene: TRBV4-1; clone size: NA; D gene: TRBD2; J gene: TRBJ2-4; CDR3 protein: CASSQAGGPAKNIQYF; CDR3 DNA: TGCGCCAGCAGCCAGGCGGGGGGGCCCGCCAAAAACATTCAGTACTTC
V gene: TRBV7-9; clone size: NA; D gene: NA; J gene: TRBJ1-3; CDR3 protein: CASSPWVGANSGNTIYF; CDR3 DNA: TGTGCCAGCAGTCCTTGGGTGGGCGCGAACTCTGGAAACACCATATATTTT
V gene: TRBV14; clone size: few; D gene: NA; J gene: TRBJ2-1; CDR3 protein: CASSLTLNEQFF; CDR3 DNA: TGTGCCAGCAGCCTCACCCTCAATGAGCAGTTCTTC
V gene: TRBV7-2; clone size: few; D gene: NA; J gene: TRBJ1-1; CDR3 protein: CASSSGANTEAFF; CDR3 DNA: TGTGCCAGCAGCTCGGGGGCGAACACTGAAGCTTTCTTT
V gene: TRBV12-3/TRBV12-4; clone size: few; D gene: TRBD2; J gene: TRBJ2-5; CDR3 protein: CASSWGVAGQETQYF; CDR3 DNA: TGTGCCAGCAGTTGGGGAGTAGCGGGGCAAGAGACCCAGTACTTC
V gene: TRBV28; clone size: NA; D gene: NA; J gene: TRBJ1-2; CDR3 protein: CATPGVTYGYTF; CDR3 DNA: TGTGCCACCCCAGGTGTTACCTATGGCTACACCTTC
V gene: TRBV4-1; clone size: NA; D gene: TRBD2; J gene: TRBJ2-5; CDR3 protein: CASSSLGAGGGTQYF; CDR3 DNA: TGCGCCAGCAGCTCGCTGGGGGCGGGGGGCGGGACCCAGTACTTC
V gene: TRBV7-3; clone size: NA; D gene: TRBD1; J gene: TRBJ2-7; CDR3 protein: CASSLTSGGDYEQYF; CDR3 DNA: TGTGCCAGCAGCTTAACGTCAGGGGGAGACTACGAGCAGTACTTC
V gene: TRBV7-9; clone size: few; D gene: NA; J gene: TRBJ1-2; CDR3 protein: CASSPDVGGYTF; CDR3 DNA: TGTGCCAGCAGCCCTGATGTGGGAGGCTACACCTTC
V gene: TRBV24-1; clone size: NA; D gene: TRBD1; J gene: TRBJ2-5; CDR3 protein: CATSEPGTGVQETQYF; CDR3 DNA: TGTGCCACCAGTGAGCCCGGGACAGGGGTCCAAGAGACCCAGTACTTC
V gene: TRBV10-3; clone size: few; D gene: NA; J gene: TRBJ1-5; CDR3 protein: CAISELRAGPELGNQPQHF; CDR3 DNA: TGTGCCATCAGTGAGTTGAGGGCAGGCCCCGAGTTGGGCAATCAGCCCCAGCATTTT
V gene: TRBV28; clone size: few; D gene: NA; J gene: TRBJ2-6; CDR3 protein: CASSWSTPSGANVLTF; CDR3 DNA: TGTGCCAGCAGTTGGTCCACTCCCTCTGGGGCCAACGTCCTGACTTTC
V gene: TRBV7-2; clone size: few; D gene: TRBD1; J gene: TRBJ1-1; CDR3 protein: CASSLDRGVAEAFF; CDR3 DNA: TGTGCCAGCAGCTTAGACAGGGGGGTTGCTGAAGCTTTCTTT
V gene: TRBV5-5; clone size: few; D gene: NA; J gene: TRBJ2-6; CDR3 protein: CASANTGPGANVLTF; CDR3 DNA: TGTGCCAGCGCAAACACAGGGCCTGGGGCCAACGTCCTGACTTTC
V gene: TRBV5-6; clone size: NA; D gene: TRBD1; J gene: TRBJ2-2; CDR3 protein: CASSSDREDTGELFF; CDR3 DNA: TGTGCCAGCAGCTCGGACAGGGAAGACACCGGGGAGCTGTTTTTT
V gene: TRBV6-5; clone size: few; D gene: NA; J gene: TRBJ1-3; CDR3 protein: CASSYNTAPGRTIYF; CDR3 DNA: TGTGCCAGCAGTTACAACACGGCACCGGGGAGGACCATATATTTT
V gene: TRBV4-3; clone size: NA; D gene: NA; J gene: TRBJ1-6; CDR3 protein: CASSQDANLGSYNSPLHF; CDR3 DNA: TGCGCCAGCAGCCAAGATGCCAATCTTGGGTCCTATAATTCACCCCTCCACTTT
V gene: TRBV6-1; clone size: many; D gene: TRBD2; J gene: TRBJ2-3; CDR3 protein: CASSEGTSHTDTQYF; CDR3 DNA: TGTGCCAGCAGTGAAGGGACTAGCCACACAGATACGCAGTATTTT
V gene: TRBV4-2; clone size: many; D gene: NA; J gene: TRBJ2-2; CDR3 protein: CASSQEGDKRTTGELFF; CDR3 DNA: TGTGCCAGCAGCCAAGAGGGGGACAAACGAACAACCGGGGAGCTGTTTTTT
V gene: TRBV5-1; clone size: NA; D gene: TRBD1; J gene: TRBJ2-3; CDR3 protein: CASSSGTGGGRTQYF; CDR3 DNA: TGCGCCAGCAGCTCCGGGACAGGGGGCGGTCGGACGCAGTATTTT
V gene: TRBV20-1; clone size: few; D gene: NA; J gene: TRBJ2-5; CDR3 protein: CSAGGAGGGETQYF; CDR3 DNA: TGCAGTGCTGGTGGAGCGGGCGGCGGAGAGACCCAGTACTTC
V gene: TRBV11-2; clone size: few; D gene: TRBD2; J gene: TRBJ2-5; CDR3 protein: CASSTSGGAGTQYF; CDR3 DNA: TGTGCCAGCAGCACTAGCGGGGGGGCGGGGACCCAGTACTTC
V gene: TRBV20-1; clone size: few; D gene: NA; J gene: TRBJ1-4; CDR3 protein: CSAVGYQGGKLFF; CDR3 DNA: TGCAGTGCTGTGGGGTACCAGGGTGGCAAACTGTTTTTT
V gene: TRBV3-1; clone size: NA; D gene: NA; J gene: TRBJ2-5; CDR3 protein: CASSYQAGSETQYF; CDR3 DNA: TGTGCCAGCAGCTACCAGGCAGGGAGTGAGACCCAGTACTTC
V gene: TRBV7-6; clone size: NA; D gene: NA; J gene: TRBJ1-1; CDR3 protein: CARSETPETEAFF; CDR3 DNA: TGTGCCAGAAGCGAAACTCCGGAGACTGAAGCTTTCTTT
V gene: TRBV5-4; clone size: NA; D gene: NA; J gene: TRBJ2-1; CDR3 protein: CASSLKTGGDEQFF; CDR3 DNA: TGTGCCAGCAGCTTGAAGACAGGAGGGGATGAGCAGTTCTTC
V gene: TRBV7-6; clone size: NA; D gene: NA; J gene: TRBJ1-3; CDR3 protein: CASSSDWGNTIYF; CDR3 DNA: TGTGCCAGCAGCTCGGACTGGGGAAACACCATATATTTT
V gene: TRBV7-9; clone size: NA; D gene: TRBD1; J gene: TRBJ2-1; CDR3 protein: CASSFRQGVWYGEQFF; CDR3 DNA: TGTGCCAGCAGCTTTAGACAGGGAGTTTGGTACGGTGAGCAGTTCTTC
V gene: TRBV12-3/TRBV12-4; clone size: NA; D gene: NA; J gene: TRBJ1-1; CDR3 protein: CASRQGVMNTEAFF; CDR3 DNA: TGTGCCAGCAGACAAGGGGTTATGAACACTGAAGCTTTCTTT
V gene: TRBV28; clone size: NA; D gene: NA; J gene: TRBJ2-6; CDR3 protein: CASTTSQAGANVLTF; CDR3 DNA: TGTGCCAGCACTACGTCCCAGGCTGGGGCCAACGTCCTGACTTTC
V gene: TRBV7-2; clone size: many; D gene: NA; J gene: TRBJ1-5; CDR3 protein: CASSSRGDQPQHF; CDR3 DNA: TGTGCCAGCAGCTCCCGCGGGGATCAGCCCCAGCATTTT
V gene: TRBV2; clone size: NA; D gene: TRBD1; J gene: TRBJ1-5; CDR3 protein: CASKTGQGHQPQHF; CDR3 DNA: TGTGCCAGCAAGACGGGACAGGGCCATCAGCCCCAGCATTTT
V gene: TRBV7-9; clone size: once; D gene: NA; J gene: TRBJ2-7; CDR3 protein: CASSQAGASEQYF; CDR3 DNA: TGTGCCAGCAGCCAGGCGGGGGCGTCCGAGCAGTACTTC
V gene: TRBV29-1; clone size: few; D gene: TRBD1; J gene: TRBJ1-2; CDR3 protein: CSVEEDRGGYTF; CDR3 DNA: TGCAGCGTTGAGGAGGACAGGGGTGGCTACACCTTC